This entry lists 23 T cell receptor beta chains sequenced from one sample in a study of shared clonotypes between healthy human individuals. Naive CD8 isolation took CD45RO-negative cells positively selected for CCR7 and excluded terminally differentiated effector memory CD45RA+ cells. Sequencing was performed with immunoSEQ multiplex PCR; in TCRdb, only in-frame clones are kept and a portion is missing. Of about 2.1 million clones detected, 93% appear once; the ten largest clones hold about 1.7%. Sequenced: naive CD8+ T cells from PBMCs. The receptor set was obtained from a man aged 18 to 29 in good health. Some clones in this sample may be carry-over from other donors' samples.

The V and J genes are TRBV5-1 and TRBJ1-5; the D is unclear. Germline CDR1 SGHRS, CDR2 YFSETQ. The CDR3 runs to 13 residues. V lost 4 bases and J 4 bases, leaving 9 bases between the germline ends. The CDR3 DNA reads TGCGCCAGCAGCATCGGGAGGAATCAGCCCCAGCATTTT. Translating it yields CASSIGRNQPQHF. Full variable domain (missing parts from reference TRBV5-1 and TRBJ1-5): KAGVTQTPRYLIKTRGQQVTLSCSPISGHRSVSWYQQTPGQGLQFLFEYFSETQRNKGNFPGRFSGRQFSNSRSEMNVSTLELGDSALYLCASSIGRNQPQHFGDGTRLSIL.

This rearrangement joins TRBV30 to TRBJ2-7; TRBD2 matches at 7 bases. CDR1 is GTSNPN, CDR2 SVGIG, per germline (reference sequence). There are 13 residues in the CDR3. V shed 1 base, J shed 6 bases, and the junction held 6 bases outside the gene matches. CDR3 in amino acids: CAWSAIGGSEQYF. CDR3 in DNA: TGTGCCTGGAGTGCGATTGGCGGGAGCGAGCAGTACTTC.

The J gene is TRBJ1-5, the V gene TRBV29-1; D ambiguous. The germline CDR1 and CDR2 sequences are SQVTM and ANQGSEA. With 4 bases removed from V and 0 bases from J, the gap between germline ends came to 7 bases. The CDR3 extends over 13 amino acids. The CDR3 DNA reads as TGCAGCGTTGGAGAAACTAGCAATCAGCCCCAGCATTTT. It yields the protein CSVGETSNQPQHF.

V gene TRBV10-3 combines with J gene TRBJ1-4; D remains ambiguous. Trimming took 8 bases from V and 3 from J, leaving 7 bases between them. Germline V gene lookup returns CDR1 ENHRY and CDR2 SYGVKD. The CDR3 runs 12 residues. CDR3 residues: CAIGSANEKLFF. The CDR3 nucleotides read TGTGCCATCGGGTCTGCTAATGAAAAACTGTTTTTT.

The table lists this clone with a count of one. The chain has TRBV19 and TRBJ2-1; perhaps D is TRBD1 or TRBD2 (6 bases each). Between the trimmed V and J ends, which lost 5 bases and 5 bases, there was a span of 16 bases. This CDR3 is built from 15 residues. The germline gives CDR1 LNHDA, CDR2 SQIVND (reference sequence). CDR3 region: CASSGGTHRNNEQFF. The DNA for the CDR3 is TGTGCCAGTAGTGGAGGGACACACCGAAACAATGAGCAGTTCTTC.

This sequence joins TRBV5-1 and TRBJ2-7, with D unresolved. The length of the CDR3 is 14 residues. V lost 0 bases, J lost 3 bases, and 10 bases lay in between. Germline V CDR1 and CDR2: SGHRS, YFSETQ. The DNA of the CDR3 is TGCGCCAGCAGCTTGGAGCCACAGAACTACGAGCAGTACTTC. It encodes CASSLEPQNYEQYF.

The V gene is TRBV7-9, the J gene TRBJ2-2; TRBD2 agrees at 10 bases. CDR1 is SEHNR and CDR2 is FQNEAQ in the germline V gene (reference sequence). CDR3 length: 17 residues. Losses at the gene ends were 1 base for V and 1 base for J; bases not matched to a gene: 3. CDR3: CASSLESSGRNTGELFF. CDR3 sequence (DNA): TGTGCCAGCAGCTTAGAGTCTAGCGGGAGGAACACCGGGGAGCTGTTTTTT. Combining the CDR3 with reference TRBV7-9 and TRBJ2-2 gives the whole variable domain DTGVSQNPRHKITKRGQNVTFRCDPISEHNRLYWYRQTLGQGPEFLTYFQNEAQLEKSRLLSDRFSAERPKGSFSTLEIQRTEQGDSAMYLCASSLESSGRNTGELFFGEGSRLTVL.

This clone showed up just once. The chain is built from TRBV6-1 and TRBJ1-5; TRBD1 matches at 8 bases. Germline CDR1 MNHNS, CDR2 SASEGT. The CDR3 totals 15 residues. The J segment lost 4 bases and the V segment lost 4 bases, leaving 6 bases of the junction unmatched. The CDR3 here is CASSATGGRNQPQHF. The CDR3 DNA is TGTGCCAGCAGTGCCACAGGGGGAAGGAATCAGCCCCAGCATTTT.

DNA of the CDR3: TGTGCCAGCAGCTTAAGCACAGGAGACCTCTATGGCTACACCTTC. Protein product: CASSLSTGDLYGYTF. The chain carries TRBV7-9 and TRBJ1-2, with D perhaps TRBD1 (5 bases). Germline CDR1 and CDR2: SEHNR and FQNEAQ (reference sequence). The CDR3 is made up of 15 amino acids. Trimming pared 2 bases from V and 4 bases from J, leaving 14 bases between.

This rearrangement joins TRBV7-9 to TRBJ2-6, with D possibly being TRBD2 (5 bases). CDR3 size: 15 residues. In germline, CDR1 is SEHNR, CDR2 FQNEAQ (reference sequence). V was shortened by 5 bases and J by 4 bases, with 12 bases between the two germline ends. For the CDR3, the DNA is TGTGCCAGCAGCAAAGGACTCTCGGGGGCCAACGTCCTGACTTTC. It specifies CASSKGLSGANVLTF.

The CDR3 reads CASSLLGRSEQFF. The CDR3 DNA follows: TGTGCCAGCAGTTTATTGGGGAGGAGTGAGCAGTTCTTC. The chain links TRBV28 to TRBJ2-1; weak D call: TRBD2 (6 bases). CDR3 length equals 13 residues. CDR1 is MDHEN and CDR2 is SYDVKM in the germline V gene. Trimming left V 1 base short and J 9 bases short, with 10 bases between.

The chain couples TRBV16 to TRBJ2-7, with D possibly matching TRBD1 (6 bases). In germline, CDR1 is KGHSY, CDR2 FQNENV. V lost 3 bases and J lost 5, with 17 bases in between. The CDR3 is made up of 15 amino acids. The CDR3 region has the DNA TGTGCCAGCAGCCAGCCGGGACAAGGGACCCACGAGCAGTACTTC. The encoded protein is CASSQPGQGTHEQYF.

The V call is TRBV5-1, the J call TRBJ2-7, with a weak D call TRBD1 (6 bases). Trimming removed 0 bases at V and 2 bases at J, with 18 bases between. The CDR3 runs to 17 residues. Germline V gene sequence: CDR1 SGHRS, CDR2 YFSETQ. DNA for the CDR3: TGCGCCAGCAGCTTGGGGACAGACCGGTCCCCCACCTACGAGCAGTACTTC. Translating it yields CASSLGTDRSPTYEQYF.

CDR3 nucleotide sequence: TGTGCCAGTAGTATGACGGGACAGGGAACCTACGAGCAGTACTTC. Translating it yields CASSMTGQGTYEQYF. The V call is TRBV19, the J call TRBJ2-7; 9 bases align to TRBD1. The CDR3 runs to 15 residues. Germline V gene data show CDR1 as LNHDA and CDR2 as SQIVND (reference sequence). After removal of 3 bases from V and 2 bases from J, the junction contained 5 bases not matched to a gene.

The V and J genes are TRBV7-9 and TRBJ2-2; tentatively, D is TRBD2 (5 bases). The V and J ends lost 1 base and 4 bases respectively, with 7 bases between them. The CDR3 runs to 14 residues. Germline loops: CDR1 SEHNR, CDR2 FQNEAQ (reference sequence). The CDR3 region is CASSLVRGTGELFF. The CDR3 DNA sequence: TGTGCCAGCAGCTTAGTCCGGGGCACCGGGGAGCTGTTTTTT.

This clone was picked up a small number of times. Here the CDR3 reads CASSRQGEEQPQHF. As DNA, the CDR3 is TGTGCCAGCAGCCGCCAAGGGGAAGAGCAGCCCCAGCATTTT. This chain connects TRBV7-9 to TRBJ1-5, with D perhaps TRBD1 (5 bases). Trimming removed 5 bases at V and 7 bases at J, with 15 bases between. CDR1 is SEHNR, CDR2 FQNEAQ, per germline (reference sequence). CDR3 length equals 14 residues.

The V call is TRBV9, the J call TRBJ2-1, with a possible D match to TRBD1 (6 bases). This CDR3 is 13 amino acids long. V shed 3 bases and J shed 16 bases, with 20 bases lying between them. The germline V gene has CDR1 SGDLS and CDR2 YYNGEE. In DNA, the CDR3 is TGTGCCAGCAGCGAGGGGGATGGCAATGTTGGTTTCTTC. Its protein is CASSEGDGNVGFF.

The chain couples TRBV2 to TRBJ1-5; 8 nucleotides agree with TRBD1. V was pared by 2 bases and J by 5 bases, with 5 bases of the junction left unmatched. The CDR3 has 15 amino acids. Germline assignment: CDR1 SNHLY and CDR2 FYNNEI. CDR3 residues: CASSESGTGYQPQHF. Here the CDR3 DNA reads TGTGCCAGCAGTGAAAGCGGGACAGGTTATCAGCCCCAGCATTTT.

This clone has a single count. The chain recombines TRBV28 with TRBJ2-3; 8 nucleotides align to TRBD1. The CDR3 loop spans 17 amino acids. J gave up 3 bases and V 2 bases, and 10 bases lay outside the gene matches. The germline gives CDR1 MDHEN, CDR2 SYDVKM. The CDR3 sequence: CASSLEFSDRVTDTQYF. The CDR3 DNA follows: TGTGCCAGCAGTTTAGAGTTTTCGGACAGGGTAACAGATACGCAGTATTTT.

The chain recombines TRBV19 with TRBJ2-2; D gene ambiguous. Between the trimmed V and J ends, which lost 8 bases and 6 bases, there was a span of 22 bases. Germline CDR1 reads LNHDA; CDR2 reads SQIVND (reference sequence). The length of the CDR3 is 16 residues. The chain's CDR3 is CASQDPIKAPPGELFF. The CDR3 DNA follows: TGTGCCAGTCAAGACCCGATCAAAGCCCCGCCCGGGGAGCTGTTTTTT.

The chain combines TRBV7-9 with TRBJ2-7; D ambiguous. V lost 2 bases and J lost 2, with 10 bases in between. Germline CDR1 is SEHNR and CDR2 is FQNEAQ (reference sequence). CDR3 size: 14 residues. In DNA form, the CDR3 reads TGTGCCAGCAGCTTAAGGGCTCCGCCCTACGAGCAGTACTTC. This sequence encodes CASSLRAPPYEQYF.

The J gene is TRBJ1-4, the V gene TRBV7-9, with 8 bases identical to TRBD1. Unmatched junction bases numbered 8, after V lost 4 bases and J lost 7 bases. The CDR3 totals 15 residues. In germline, CDR1 is SEHNR, CDR2 FQNEAQ (reference sequence). As DNA, the CDR3 is TGTGCCAGCAGCTCCACGACAGGGGTCGGTGAAAAACTGTTTTTT. This encodes CASSSTTGVGEKLFF.

The rearrangement joins TRBV19 to TRBJ1-1; D uncertain. Germline V gene sequence: CDR1 LNHDA, CDR2 SQIVND (reference sequence). This CDR3 has 13 amino acids. The ends were cut back, 5 bases at V and 1 base at J, with 8 bases in the middle. CDR3 amino acids: CASSRMGNTEAFF. The CDR3 region has the DNA TGTGCCAGTAGTCGTATGGGGAACACTGAAGCTTTCTTT.